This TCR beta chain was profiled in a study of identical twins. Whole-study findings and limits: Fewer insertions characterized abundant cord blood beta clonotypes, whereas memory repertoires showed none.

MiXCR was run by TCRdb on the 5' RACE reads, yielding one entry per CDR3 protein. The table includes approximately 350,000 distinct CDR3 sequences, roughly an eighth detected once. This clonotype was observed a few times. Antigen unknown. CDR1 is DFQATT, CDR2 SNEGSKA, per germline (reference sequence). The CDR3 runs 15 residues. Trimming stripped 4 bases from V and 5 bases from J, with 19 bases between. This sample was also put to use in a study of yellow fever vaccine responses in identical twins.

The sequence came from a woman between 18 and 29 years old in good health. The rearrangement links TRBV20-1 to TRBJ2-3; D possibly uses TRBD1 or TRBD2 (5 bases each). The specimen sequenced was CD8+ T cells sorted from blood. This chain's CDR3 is CSANPFRGAKDTQYF. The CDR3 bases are TGCAGTGCTAACCCCTTTAGAGGGGCTAAAGATACGCAGTATTTT.